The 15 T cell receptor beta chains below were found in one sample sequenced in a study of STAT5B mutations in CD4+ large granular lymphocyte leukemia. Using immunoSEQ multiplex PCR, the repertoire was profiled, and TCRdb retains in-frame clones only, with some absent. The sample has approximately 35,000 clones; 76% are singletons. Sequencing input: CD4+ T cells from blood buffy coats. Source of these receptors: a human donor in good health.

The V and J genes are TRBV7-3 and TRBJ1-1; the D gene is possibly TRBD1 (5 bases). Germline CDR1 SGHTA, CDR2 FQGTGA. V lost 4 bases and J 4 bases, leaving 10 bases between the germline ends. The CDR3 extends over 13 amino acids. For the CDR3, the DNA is TGTGCCAGCAGCTCGAGGGGTGGCACTGAAGCTTTCTTT. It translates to CASSSRGGTEAFF. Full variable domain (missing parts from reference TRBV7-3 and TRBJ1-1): GAGVSQTPSNKVTEKGKYVELRCDPISGHTALYWYRQSLGQGPEFLIYFQGTGAADDSGLPNDRFFAVRPEGSVSTLKIQRTERGDSAVYLCASSSRGGTEAFFGQGTRLTVV.

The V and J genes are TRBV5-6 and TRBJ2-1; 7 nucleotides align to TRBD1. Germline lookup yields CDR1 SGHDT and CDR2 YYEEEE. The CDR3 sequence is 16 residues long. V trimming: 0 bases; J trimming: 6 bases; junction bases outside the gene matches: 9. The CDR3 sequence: CASSLAGTEYTNEQFF. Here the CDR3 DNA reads TGTGCCAGCAGCTTGGCTGGGACAGAGTATACCAATGAGCAGTTCTTC. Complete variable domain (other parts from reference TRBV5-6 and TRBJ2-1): DAGVTQSPTHLIKTRGQQVTLRCSPKSGHDTVSWYQQALGQGPQFIFQYYEEEERQRGNFPDRFSGHQFPNYSSELNVNALLLGDSALYLCASSLAGTEYTNEQFFGPGTRLTVL.

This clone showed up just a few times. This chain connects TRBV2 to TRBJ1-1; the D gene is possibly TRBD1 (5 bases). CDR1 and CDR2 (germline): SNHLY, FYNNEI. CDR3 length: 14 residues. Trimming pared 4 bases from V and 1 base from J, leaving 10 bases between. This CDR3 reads CASSVQGGNTEAFF. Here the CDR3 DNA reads TGTGCCAGCAGTGTTCAGGGAGGGAACACTGAAGCTTTCTTT.

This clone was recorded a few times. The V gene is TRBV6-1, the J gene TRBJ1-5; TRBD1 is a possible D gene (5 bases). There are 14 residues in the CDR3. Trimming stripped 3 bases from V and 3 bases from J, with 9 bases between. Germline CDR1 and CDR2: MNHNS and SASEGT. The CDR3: CASSDAGTNQPQHF. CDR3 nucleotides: TGTGCCAGCAGTGACGCAGGGACCAATCAGCCCCAGCATTTT.

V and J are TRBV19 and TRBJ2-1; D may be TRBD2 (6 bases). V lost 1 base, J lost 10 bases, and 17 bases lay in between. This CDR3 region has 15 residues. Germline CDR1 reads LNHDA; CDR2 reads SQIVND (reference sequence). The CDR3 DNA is TGTGCCAGTAGTATAGCAATCACAGCTGGGGGGGAGCAGTTCTTC. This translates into CASSIAITAGGEQFF.

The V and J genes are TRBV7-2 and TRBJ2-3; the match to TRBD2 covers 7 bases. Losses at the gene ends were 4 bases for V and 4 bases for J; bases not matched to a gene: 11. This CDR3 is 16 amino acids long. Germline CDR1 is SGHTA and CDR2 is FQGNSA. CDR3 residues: CASSSGRAGAPDTQYF. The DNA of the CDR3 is TGTGCCAGCAGCTCCGGGCGGGCGGGAGCGCCAGATACGCAGTATTTT.

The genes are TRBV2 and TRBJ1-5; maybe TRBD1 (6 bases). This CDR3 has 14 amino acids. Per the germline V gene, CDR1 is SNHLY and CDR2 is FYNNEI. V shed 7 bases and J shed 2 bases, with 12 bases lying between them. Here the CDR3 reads CASKERQGNQPQHF. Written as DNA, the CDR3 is TGTGCCAGCAAGGAAAGACAGGGCAATCAGCCCCAGCATTTT. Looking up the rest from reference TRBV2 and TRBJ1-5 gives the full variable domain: EPEVTQTPSHQVTQMGQEVILRCVPISNHLYFYWYRQILGQKVEFLVSFYNNEISEKSEIFDDQFSVERPDGSNFTLKIRSTKLEDSAMYFCASKERQGNQPQHFGDGTRLSIL.

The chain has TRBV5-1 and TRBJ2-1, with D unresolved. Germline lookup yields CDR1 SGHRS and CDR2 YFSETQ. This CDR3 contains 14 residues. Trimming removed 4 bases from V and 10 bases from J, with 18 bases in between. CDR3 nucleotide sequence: TGCGCCAGCAGCCGAGACCCCTCCGGCGTCGAGCAGTTCTTC. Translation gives CASSRDPSGVEQFF.

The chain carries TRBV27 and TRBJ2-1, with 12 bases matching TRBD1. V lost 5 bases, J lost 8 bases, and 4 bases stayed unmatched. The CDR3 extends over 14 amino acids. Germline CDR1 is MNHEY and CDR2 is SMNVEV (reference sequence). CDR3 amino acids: CASSHGTGGHEQFF. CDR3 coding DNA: TGTGCCAGCAGTCACGGGACAGGGGGCCATGAGCAGTTCTTC.

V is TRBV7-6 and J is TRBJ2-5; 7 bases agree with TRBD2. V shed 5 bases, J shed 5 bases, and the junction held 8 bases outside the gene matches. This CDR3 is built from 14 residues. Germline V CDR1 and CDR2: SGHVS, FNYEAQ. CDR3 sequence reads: CASSPSGEGETQYF. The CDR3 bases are TGTGCCAGCAGCCCCTCGGGGGAGGGGGAGACCCAGTACTTC.

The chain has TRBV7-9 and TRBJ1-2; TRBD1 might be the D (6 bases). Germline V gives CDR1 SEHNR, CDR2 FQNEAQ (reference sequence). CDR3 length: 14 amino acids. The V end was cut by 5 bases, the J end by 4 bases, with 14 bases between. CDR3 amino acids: CASSERTAVYGYTF. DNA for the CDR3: TGTGCCAGCAGCGAAAGGACAGCTGTCTATGGCTACACCTTC.

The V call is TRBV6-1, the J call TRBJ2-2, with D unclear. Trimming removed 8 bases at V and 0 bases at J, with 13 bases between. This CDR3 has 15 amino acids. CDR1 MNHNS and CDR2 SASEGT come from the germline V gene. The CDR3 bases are TGTGCCAGCCGGACGTTTACAACGAACACCGGGGAGCTGTTTTTT. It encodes CASRTFTTNTGELFF.

The CDR3 region is CASSLAGYGNTIYF. CDR3 in DNA: TGCGCCAGCAGCTTGGCCGGGTATGGAAACACCATATATTTT. The genes are TRBV5-1 and TRBJ1-3; no clear D. The V end lost 0 bases, the J end lost 3 bases, and 7 bases lay between the germline ends. The V gene's germline CDR1 is SGHRS and CDR2 YFSETQ. The length of the CDR3 is 14 residues.

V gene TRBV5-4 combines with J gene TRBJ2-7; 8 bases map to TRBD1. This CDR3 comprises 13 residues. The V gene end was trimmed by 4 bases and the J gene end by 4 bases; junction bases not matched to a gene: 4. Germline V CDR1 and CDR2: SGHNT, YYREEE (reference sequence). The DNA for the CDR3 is TGTGCCAGCAGCACAGGGGGTGGGTACGAGCAGTACTTC. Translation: CASSTGGGYEQYF.

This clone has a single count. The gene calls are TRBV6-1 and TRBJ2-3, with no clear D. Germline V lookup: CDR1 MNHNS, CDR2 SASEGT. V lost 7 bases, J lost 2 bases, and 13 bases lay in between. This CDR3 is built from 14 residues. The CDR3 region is CASKRSLNTDTQYF. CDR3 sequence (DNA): TGTGCCAGCAAAAGGAGTTTAAACACAGATACGCAGTATTTT.